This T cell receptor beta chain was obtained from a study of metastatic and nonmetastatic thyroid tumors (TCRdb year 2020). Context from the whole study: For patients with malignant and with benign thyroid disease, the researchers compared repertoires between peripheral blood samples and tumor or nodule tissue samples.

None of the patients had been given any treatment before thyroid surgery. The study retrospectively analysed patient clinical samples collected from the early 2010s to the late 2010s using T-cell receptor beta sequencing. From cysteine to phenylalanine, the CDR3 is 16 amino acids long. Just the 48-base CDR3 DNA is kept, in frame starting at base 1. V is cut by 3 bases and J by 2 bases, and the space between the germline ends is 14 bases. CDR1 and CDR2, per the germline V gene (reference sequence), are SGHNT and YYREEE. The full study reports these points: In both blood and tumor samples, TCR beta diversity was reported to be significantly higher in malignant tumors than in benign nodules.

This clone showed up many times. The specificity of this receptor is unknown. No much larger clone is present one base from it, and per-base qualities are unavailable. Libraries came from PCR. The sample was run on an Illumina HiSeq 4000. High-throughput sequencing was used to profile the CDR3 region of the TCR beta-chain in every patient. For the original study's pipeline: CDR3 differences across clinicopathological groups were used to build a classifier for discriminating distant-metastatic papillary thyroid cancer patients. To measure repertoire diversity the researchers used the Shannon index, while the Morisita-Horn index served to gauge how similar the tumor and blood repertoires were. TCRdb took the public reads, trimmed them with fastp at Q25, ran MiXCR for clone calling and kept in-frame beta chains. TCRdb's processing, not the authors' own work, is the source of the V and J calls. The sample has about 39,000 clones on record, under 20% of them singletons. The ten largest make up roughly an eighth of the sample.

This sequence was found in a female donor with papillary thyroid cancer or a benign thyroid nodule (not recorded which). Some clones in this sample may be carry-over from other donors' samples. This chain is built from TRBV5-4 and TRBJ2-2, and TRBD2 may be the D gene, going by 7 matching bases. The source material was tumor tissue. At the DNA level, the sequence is TGTGCCAGCAGCTCCGGTGGCGGGGGCAACACCGGGGAGCTGTTTTTT. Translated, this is CASSSGGGGNTGELFF.